The next 30 T cell receptor beta chains were all read from a single sample in a study of tumor-infiltrating lymphocytes in localized non-small cell lung cancer. Clones were read by immunoSEQ multiplex PCR, and TCRdb kept only the in-frame ones, dropping some. The sample holds 20,000 to 30,000 clones; around 75% are singletons and the top ten take around 6%. Sequencing used lung tumor tissue. Source of these receptors: a human donor with non-small cell lung cancer.

The chain recombines TRBV7-2 with TRBJ2-3, with D unclear. CDR1 SGHTA and CDR2 FQGNSA come from the germline V gene. V lost 6 bases, J lost 5 bases, and 12 bases lay in between. This CDR3 spans 13 amino acids. CDR3 in amino acids: CASSFPFGDTQYF. In nucleotides, the CDR3 is TGTGCCAGCAGTTTCCCTTTCGGAGATACGCAGTATTTT.

This clone turned up a few times. The rearrangement uses TRBV5-1 and TRBJ2-1; D may be TRBD2 (5 bases). The CDR3 loop spans 15 amino acids. Germline CDR1 is SGHRS and CDR2 is YFSETQ. V was pared by 0 bases and J by 2 bases, with 9 bases between. CDR3 in DNA: TGCGCCAGCAGCTTGGGAGGGCAAACCTACAATGAGCAGTTCTTC. Translated, it gives CASSLGGQTYNEQFF.

The chain employs TRBV7-8 and TRBJ1-3; D remains unclear. The CDR3 length is 12 residues. Germline CDR1 SGHVS, CDR2 FQNEAQ. Trimming took off 1 base at V and 5 bases at J, with 3 bases between the two ends. The CDR3 loop is CASSLGRNTIYF. The CDR3 coding sequence is TGTGCCAGCAGCTTAGGGAGAAACACCATATATTTT.

The gene calls are TRBV6-5 and TRBJ1-5, with D possibly matching TRBD1 (5 bases). This CDR3 region has 14 residues. Germline-derived CDR1 and CDR2 are MNHEY and SVGAGI. V dropped 2 bases and J dropped 5 bases, with 10 bases sitting between them. The CDR3 DNA sequence: TGTGCCAGCAGTTACGGGCAGGGAGATCAGCCCCAGCATTTT. Protein product: CASSYGQGDQPQHF.

The chain is built from TRBV5-8 and TRBJ2-3; 10 nucleotides line up with TRBD2. Germline V gene lookup returns CDR1 SGHTS and CDR2 YDEGEE. The CDR3 totals 15 residues. Trimming at V came to 3 bases and at J to 5 bases, leaving 6 bases not matched to a gene. This CDR3 reads CASSSQRGGKDTQYF. CDR3 coding DNA: TGTGCCAGCAGCTCACAGCGGGGGGGCAAAGATACGCAGTATTTT.

The rearrangement links TRBV4-3 to TRBJ2-6, with TRBD1 matching 7 bases. This CDR3 spans 16 amino acids. V was pared by 4 bases and J by 4 bases, with 7 bases of the junction left unmatched. CDR1 LGHNA and CDR2 YSLEER come from the germline V gene. The CDR3 DNA reads TGCGCCAGCAGCCTGTGGACAGGCCCCGGGGCCAACGTCCTGACTTTC. Encoded protein: CASSLWTGPGANVLTF.

This clone showed up just once. J is TRBJ1-1 and V is TRBV10-2, with TRBD1 as a possible D gene (5 bases). Germline V CDR1 and CDR2: WSHSY, SAAADI. The CDR3 spans 17 residues. Trimming removed 4 bases at V and 0 bases at J, with 18 bases between. CDR3 sequence: CASSAGRDLLLNTEAFF. As DNA, the CDR3 is TGCGCCAGCAGTGCAGGTCGGGACCTACTTTTGAACACTGAAGCTTTCTTT.

V is TRBV6-6 and J is TRBJ1-1; 9 bases line up with TRBD1. Per germline, CDR1 MNHNY and CDR2 SVGAGI (reference sequence). This CDR3 comprises 16 residues. With 4 bases clipped from V and 7 bases from J, the junction kept 13 bases outside the gene matches. The CDR3 DNA is TGTGCCAGCAGTTCCCCCATGACAGGGGGTATGGGTGAAGCTTTCTTT. Protein: CASSSPMTGGMGEAFF.

This chain joins TRBV5-1 and TRBJ2-2, with TRBD2 matching 11 bases. The CDR3 spans 16 residues. Unmatched junction bases numbered 10, after V lost 6 bases and J lost 6 bases. Germline assignment: CDR1 SGHRS and CDR2 YFSETQ. The CDR3 nucleotides are TGCGCCAGCACCCCGAGGGCTAGCGGGGGGTCCGGGGAGCTGTTTTTT. Protein sequence: CASTPRASGGSGELFF.

The chain combines TRBV7-2 with TRBJ1-6, with 10 bases identical to TRBD1. Germline V gene sequence: CDR1 SGHTA, CDR2 FQGNSA. Trimming cost V 5 bases and J 10 bases; bases outside gene matches: 5. There are 14 residues in the CDR3. CDR3 protein: CASSRDRGRSPLHF. DNA for the CDR3: TGTGCCAGCAGCCGGGACAGGGGTAGGTCACCCCTCCACTTT.

This clone was recorded a few times. The rearrangement uses TRBV7-9 and TRBJ2-2, with D tentatively TRBD1 (5 bases). Germline assignment: CDR1 SEHNR and CDR2 FQNEAQ (reference sequence). CDR3 length: 15 residues. V gave up 5 bases and J gave up 4 bases, with 14 bases separating them. The CDR3 DNA reads as TGTGCCAGCAGCAAGGAAACAGGATTCACCGGGGAGCTGTTTTTT. Protein sequence: CASSKETGFTGELFF.

The chain uses TRBV5-4 and TRBJ2-3; 13 nucleotides match TRBD2. Germline V gene lookup returns CDR1 SGHNT and CDR2 YYREEE (reference sequence). Germline trimming cut 4 bases from V and 7 bases from J; bases unmatched to any gene: 9. The CDR3 has 16 residues. CDR3 nucleotide sequence: TGTGCCAGCAGCCCCGTACTAGCGGGGGGGGGAAATACGCAGTATTTT. This encodes CASSPVLAGGGNTQYF.

The rearrangement links TRBV30 to TRBJ2-1; 8 nucleotides match TRBD1. The CDR3 is made up of 13 amino acids. CDR1 GTSNPN and CDR2 SVGIG come from the germline V gene (reference sequence). The V gene end was trimmed by 1 base and the J gene end by 7 bases; junction bases not matched to a gene: 3. The chain's CDR3 is CAWSDDRGNEQFF. The CDR3 DNA reads TGTGCCTGGAGTGACGACAGGGGAAATGAGCAGTTCTTC.

V gene TRBV25-1 combines with J gene TRBJ1-2, with a tentative D call TRBD1 (6 bases). This CDR3 spans 17 amino acids. With 0 bases removed from V and 4 bases from J, the gap between germline ends came to 18 bases. Germline lookup yields CDR1 MGHDK and CDR2 SYGVNS. CDR3 sequence (DNA): TGTGCCAGCAGTGAATATCGAGCCGGACTGGGGGCCTATGGCTACACCTTC. Amino acid sequence: CASSEYRAGLGAYGYTF.

This clone was picked up a small number of times. The gene calls are TRBV7-5 and TRBJ1-1. TRBV7-5 is listed as a pseudogene. The CDR3 extends over 12 amino acids. CDR3 nucleotide sequence: TGTGCCAGAAGACAAAAGGGGGGAGGGGCTTTCTTT. Protein product: CARRQKGGGAFF.

The CDR3 loop reads CASSGGTDYGYTF. The DNA for the CDR3 is TGTGCCAGCAGTGGGGGGACGGACTATGGCTACACCTTC. The chain carries TRBV2 and TRBJ1-2; D may be TRBD1 (5 bases). The V and J ends lost 4 bases and 3 bases respectively, with 9 bases between them. Per germline, CDR1 SNHLY and CDR2 FYNNEI. The CDR3 runs 13 residues. The full variable domain, with the rest looked up from reference TRBV2 and TRBJ1-2, is EPEVTQTPSHQVTQMGQEVILRCVPISNHLYFYWYRQILGQKVEFLVSFYNNEISEKSEIFDDQFSVERPDGSNFTLKIRSTKLEDSAMYFCASSGGTDYGYTFGSGTRLTVV.

The V gene is TRBV7-2, the J gene TRBJ1-1, with D perhaps matching TRBD1 (5 bases). V lost 5 bases, J lost 7 bases, and 14 bases lay in between. The CDR3 spans 13 residues. Germline-derived CDR1 and CDR2 are SGHTA and FQGNSA. CDR3 nucleotides: TGTGCCAGCAGCCGGGGCCGGGGATTTGAAGCTTTCTTT. It codes for CASSRGRGFEAFF.

The J gene is TRBJ1-1, the V gene TRBV29-1; D possibly corresponds to TRBD1 (5 bases). CDR3 size: 14 residues. From germline, CDR1 is SQVTM and CDR2 ANQGSEA. V was trimmed by 6 bases and J by 5 bases, leaving 19 bases between them. In DNA form, the CDR3 reads TGCAGCGTGGATAGACAGACGTCCGGGACTGAAGCTTTCTTT. Encoded protein: CSVDRQTSGTEAFF.

This clone was picked up a small number of times. This chain uses TRBV12-5 with TRBJ2-2; 7 positions match TRBD1. V lost 1 base and J lost 1; bases outside the gene matches: 0. Germline V lookup: CDR1 LGHNT, CDR2 FRNRAP. This CDR3 contains 15 residues. The CDR3 DNA sequence: TGTGCTAGTGGTTTGGGACAGGGGAACACCGGGGAGCTGTTTTTT. Translated: CASGLGQGNTGELFF.

The chain is built from TRBV18 and TRBJ2-3, with D hard to call. The CDR3 is 12 residues long. Germline V gene data show CDR1 as KGHSH and CDR2 as LQKENI. Trimming stripped 3 bases from V and 0 bases from J, with 1 base between. The CDR3 DNA reads as TGTGCCAGCTCACCGAGCACAGATACGCAGTATTTT. Translation gives CASSPSTDTQYF.

Concerning this clone itself: Mismatch with germline at one junction end may stem from a read error. The chain couples TRBV29-1 to TRBJ2-3, with D possibly matching TRBD1 (5 bases). This CDR3 region has 14 residues. Germline V lookup: CDR1 SQVTM, CDR2 ANQGSEA. CDR3 loop: CSVERGIGTDTQYF. The CDR3 nucleotides are TGCAGCGTTGAAAGGGGCATAGGCACGGATACGCAGTATTTT.

CDR3 nucleotide sequence: TGTGCCTGGAGTGGCCCCGGGAGGGGAAGTGAAAAACTGTTTTTT. Amino acid sequence: CAWSGPGRGSEKLFF. This chain links TRBV30 with TRBJ1-4, with D possibly being TRBD1 (5 bases). The V end lost 1 base, the J end lost 7 bases, and 16 bases lay between the germline ends. Germline V CDR1 and CDR2: GTSNPN, SVGIG (reference sequence). The CDR3 is 15 amino acids.

The J gene is TRBJ2-2, the V gene TRBV5-4; 9 nucleotides match TRBD1. CDR1 is SGHNT and CDR2 is YYREEE in the germline V gene (reference sequence). This CDR3 comprises 15 residues. J gave up 6 bases and V 4 bases, and 7 bases lay outside the gene matches. The CDR3 DNA sequence: TGTGCCAGCAGCCGTCCGGGACAGGGATCCGGGGAGCTGTTTTTT. Its translation is CASSRPGQGSGELFF.

The chain is built from TRBV6-6 and TRBJ2-7, with D unclear. V gave up 4 bases and J gave up 1 base, with 8 bases separating them. CDR1 is MNHNY and CDR2 is SVGAGI in the germline V gene (reference sequence). This CDR3 contains 13 residues. The CDR3 nucleotides read TGTGCCAGCAGTTTTGACCGGTCCTACGAGCAGTACTTC. Translation: CASSFDRSYEQYF.

The rearrangement joins TRBV7-6 to TRBJ2-3, with D possibly matching TRBD1 (5 bases). Trimming removed 0 bases at V and 0 bases at J, with 13 bases between. Germline V lookup: CDR1 SGHVS, CDR2 FNYEAQ. The CDR3 sequence is 17 residues long. The CDR3 DNA sequence: TGTGCCAGCAGCTTAGCGGGATGGGGCACCAGCACAGATACGCAGTATTTT. This sequence encodes CASSLAGWGTSTDTQYF.

This clone was recorded a few times. V and J are TRBV12-5 and TRBJ1-1; a weak D match, TRBD1 (5 bases). CDR1 and CDR2 from the germline V gene are LGHNT and FRNRAP. V was clipped by 5 bases and J by 7 bases, with 17 bases between them. The CDR3 has 14 residues. CDR3 bases: TGTGCTAGTGGTCCTCACGGGCTAAGGGGTGAAGCTTTCTTT. As protein: CASGPHGLRGEAFF.

The chain links TRBV11-3 to TRBJ2-7; D is unclear. This CDR3 has 11 amino acids. Germline V gives CDR1 SGHNT, CDR2 YENEEA. The V end lost 7 bases, the J end lost 3 bases, and 7 bases lay between the germline ends. DNA of the CDR3: TGTGCCAGCACCCTCGTCTACGAGCAGTACTTC. It yields the protein CASTLVYEQYF.

The rearrangement uses TRBV9 and TRBJ1-2, with 7 bases lining up with TRBD1. The germline CDR1 and CDR2 sequences are SGDLS and YYNGEE. This CDR3 is 13 amino acids long. V lost 3 bases to trimming and J lost 8 bases; unmatched junction nucleotides: 7. The CDR3 DNA reads as TGTGCCAGCAGCGGACAGGGAGTTAACGGCTACACCTTC. Encoded protein: CASSGQGVNGYTF.

CDR3 loop: CASKPSSGANVLTF. The CDR3 region has the DNA TGCGCCAGCAAGCCGTCCTCTGGGGCCAACGTCCTGACTTTC. This chain connects TRBV10-2 to TRBJ2-6; no definite D call. CDR1 and CDR2 (germline): WSHSY, SAAADI. The CDR3 length is 14 residues. V gave up 7 bases and J gave up 0 bases, with 7 bases separating them.

CDR3: CASSFEGAFNEKLFF. As DNA, the CDR3 is TGTGCCAGCAGCTTCGAGGGGGCGTTTAATGAAAAACTGTTTTTT. The chain is built from TRBV5-5 and TRBJ1-4, with TRBD1 matching 7 bases. The CDR3 totals 15 residues. Germline V CDR1 and CDR2: SGHKS, YYEKEE (reference sequence). Unmatched junction bases numbered 5, after V lost 2 bases and J lost 4 bases.